This passage covers 32 T cell receptor beta chains from one sample sequenced in a study of shared clonotypes between healthy human individuals. Profiling relied on immunoSEQ multiplex PCR, and the TCRdb table lists in-frame clones only, not all of them. The sample carries fewer than 3 million clones, about nine tenths recorded once. Sequencing was done on a sample of naive CD4+ T cells from PBMCs. The subset denotes: CD45RA+ positively selected. The source is a man between 18 and 29 years old in good health. Some clones in this sample may be carry-over from other donors' samples.

The chain uses TRBV4-2 and TRBJ2-1; 16 nucleotides align to TRBD2. This CDR3 has 18 residues. In germline, CDR1 is LGHNA, CDR2 YNFKEQ. V lost 2 bases and J lost 2; bases outside the gene matches: 3. In nucleotides, the CDR3 is TGTGCCAGCAGCCAAAAAGGGACTAGCGGGAGGGCCTACAATGAGCAGTTCTTC. Protein: CASSQKGTSGRAYNEQFF.

With regard to this clone: The same CDR3 arises from other DNA sequences in this sample as well. The chain carries TRBV6-1 and TRBJ1-3, with TRBD1 as a possible D gene (6 bases). The length of the CDR3 is 14 residues. Germline CDR1 is MNHNS and CDR2 is SASEGT. Trimming took off 4 bases at V and 0 bases at J, with 7 bases between the two ends. This chain's CDR3 is CASSVRGSGNTIYF. DNA of the CDR3: TGTGCCAGCAGTGTCAGGGGCTCTGGAAACACCATATATTTT.

The chain employs TRBV9 and TRBJ2-5; D may be TRBD1 (5 bases). The germline gives CDR1 SGDLS, CDR2 YYNGEE. This CDR3 is 16 amino acids long. V dropped 0 bases and J dropped 1 base, with 13 bases sitting between them. Written as DNA, the CDR3 is TGTGCCAGCAGCGTAGGTGGTGGTCAGGGCCAAGAGACCCAGTACTTC. Translating it yields CASSVGGGQGQETQYF.

This chain connects TRBV5-1 to TRBJ2-5; the D gene could be TRBD1 or TRBD2 (5 bases each). Germline assignment: CDR1 SGHRS and CDR2 YFSETQ. The CDR3 length is 16 residues. Trimming took 0 bases from V and 1 from J, leaving 13 bases between them. CDR3 sequence reads: CASSLGHGTFQETQYF. In DNA form, the CDR3 reads TGCGCCAGCAGCTTGGGGCACGGGACCTTCCAAGAGACCCAGTACTTC.

In this sample, this clone turned up many times. The chain combines TRBV29-1 with TRBJ1-1, with a tentative D call TRBD1 (5 bases). There are 13 residues in the CDR3. Trimming stripped 4 bases from V and 4 bases from J, with 13 bases between. CDR1 is SQVTM and CDR2 is ANQGSEA in the germline V gene. CDR3 protein: CSVGRARGTEAFF. The CDR3 region has the DNA TGCAGCGTTGGCAGGGCGCGCGGCACTGAAGCTTTCTTT.

The chain joins TRBV25-1 to TRBJ2-7, with 7 bases fitting TRBD2. The CDR3 extends over 16 amino acids. Germline CDR1 reads MGHDK; CDR2 reads SYGVNS. V was pared by 0 bases and J by 3 bases, with 8 bases of the junction left unmatched. CDR3 sequence reads: CASSEYLAGAIYEQYF. The CDR3 DNA reads as TGTGCCAGCAGTGAATATTTGGCGGGAGCCATCTACGAGCAGTACTTC.

The rearrangement links TRBV27 to TRBJ1-5, with TRBD1 identical over 7 bases. This CDR3 comprises 14 residues. Trimming cost V 5 bases and J 3 bases; bases outside gene matches: 4. In germline, CDR1 is MNHEY, CDR2 SMNVEV (reference sequence). As DNA, the CDR3 is TGTGCCAGCAGTACCGGGACAGACAATCAGCCCCAGCATTTT. This codes for CASSTGTDNQPQHF.

CDR3 sequence (DNA): TGTGCCACCAGCAGCTACAGGGACACTGAAGCTTTCTTT. It specifies CATSSYRDTEAFF. The chain joins TRBV15 to TRBJ1-1, with TRBD1 as a possible D gene (6 bases). Per the germline V gene, CDR1 is LNHNV and CDR2 is YYDKDF (reference sequence). This CDR3 is built from 13 residues. Between the trimmed V and J ends, which lost 3 bases and 3 bases, there was a span of 8 bases.

V gene TRBV28 combines with J gene TRBJ2-5; tentatively, D is TRBD1 (6 bases). The J call may not be correct, given that the DNA end is closer to TRBJ2-7. The CDR3 sequence is 14 residues long. Per germline, CDR1 MDHEN and CDR2 SYDVKM. Here the CDR3 reads CASGSGAAGYEQYF. The DNA of the CDR3 is TGTGCCAGCGGGTCAGGGGCGGCCGGATACGAGCAGTACTTC.

The chain combines TRBV6-1 with TRBJ2-1; 11 bases are shared with TRBD2. The CDR3 is made up of 16 amino acids. The ends lost 2 bases at V and 9 bases at J; junction bases unmatched: 9. CDR1 is MNHNS and CDR2 is SASEGT in the germline V gene. For the CDR3, the DNA is TGTGCCAGCAGTGAATTCGGGCTAGCGGGAGGTACTGAGCAGTTCTTC. Protein product: CASSEFGLAGGTEQFF.

The chain combines TRBV4-2 with TRBJ1-1; a possible D gene is TRBD1 (5 bases). The CDR3 covers 15 residues. Germline CDR1 reads LGHNA; CDR2 reads YNFKEQ. Deletions cut 1 base from V and 4 bases from J, with 13 bases between. CDR3 protein: CASSQVWAGPTEAFF. As DNA, the CDR3 is TGTGCCAGCAGCCAAGTTTGGGCAGGGCCCACTGAAGCTTTCTTT.

The chain links TRBV18 to TRBJ1-4; 9 positions agree with TRBD1. CDR3 size: 16 residues. V dropped 3 bases and J dropped 8; count of bases not matched to a gene: 10. Per germline, CDR1 KGHSH and CDR2 LQKENI. The CDR3 is CASSPLTGQGAEKLFF. The CDR3 coding sequence is TGTGCCAGCTCACCCCTAACGGGACAGGGCGCCGAAAAACTGTTTTTT.

The chain carries TRBV6-1 and TRBJ2-7; 13 nucleotides match TRBD2. The V gene's germline CDR1 is MNHNS and CDR2 SASEGT. The length of the CDR3 is 14 residues. V shed 7 bases, J shed 6 bases, and the junction held 6 bases outside the gene matches. CDR3: CASKGLAGDGEQYF. The CDR3 DNA is TGTGCCAGCAAAGGACTAGCGGGAGACGGCGAGCAGTACTTC.

The rearrangement joins TRBV5-1 to TRBJ2-3; D gene ambiguous. Germline values: CDR1 SGHRS, CDR2 YFSETQ. V lost 4 bases and J lost 6, with 15 bases in between. The CDR3 covers 14 residues. The CDR3 protein is CASSAAFTSDTQYF. Here the CDR3 DNA reads TGCGCCAGCAGCGCAGCCTTCACGAGTGATACGCAGTATTTT.

The J gene is TRBJ2-2, the V gene TRBV5-1; perhaps TRBD2 as D (5 bases). Germline V CDR1 and CDR2: SGHRS, YFSETQ. The CDR3 totals 15 residues. Trimming shortened V by 3 bases and J by 6 bases, and 15 bases separated the two germline ends. CDR3 sequence reads: CASSSLGGKAGELFF. In DNA, the CDR3 is TGCGCCAGCAGCTCGCTAGGAGGAAAGGCCGGGGAGCTGTTTTTT.

The V gene is TRBV14, the J gene TRBJ2-2, with 8 bases lining up with TRBD1. The CDR3 is 20 residues long. From germline, CDR1 is SGHDN and CDR2 FVKESK. Unmatched junction bases numbered 16, after V lost 0 bases and J lost 4 bases. The CDR3 spells CASSQEKNRRQGAITGELFF. CDR3 DNA: TGTGCCAGCAGCCAAGAGAAGAACCGGAGGCAGGGGGCGATCACCGGGGAGCTGTTTTTT.

This clone has a single count. The chain couples TRBV7-8 to TRBJ2-5, with 7 bases matching TRBD2. Germline V gene data show CDR1 as SGHVS and CDR2 as FQNEAQ. Trimming at V came to 5 bases and at J to 5 bases, leaving 8 bases not matched to a gene. CDR3 length equals 14 residues. The CDR3 region has the DNA TGTGCCAGCAGCCGGGAGGCTCAAGGGGAGACCCAGTACTTC. The encoded protein is CASSREAQGETQYF.

This clone has a single count. This sequence joins TRBV28 and TRBJ1-2, with D possibly matching TRBD1 (5 bases). The CDR3 sequence is 15 residues long. Germline values: CDR1 MDHEN, CDR2 SYDVKM. V dropped 5 bases and J dropped 4 bases, with 17 bases sitting between them. In DNA form, the CDR3 reads TGTGCCAGCAGTGGGGCACTTGGCGGAGTCTATGGCTACACCTTC. Translated, it gives CASSGALGGVYGYTF.

The rearrangement joins TRBV10-2 to TRBJ2-1; 12 nucleotides align to TRBD2. This CDR3 is built from 16 residues. V was clipped by 5 bases and J by 8 bases; unmatched bases: 10. The germline V gene encodes CDR1 WSHSY and CDR2 SAAADI. CDR3 bases: TGCGCCAGCAGTACCTCCCTAGCGGGAGGGTTGGATGAGCAGTTCTTC. The encoded protein is CASSTSLAGGLDEQFF.

The chain's CDR3 is CASSLNSGWAYNEQFF. The DNA of the CDR3 is TGTGCCAGCAGCTTAAATAGCGGATGGGCATACAATGAGCAGTTCTTC. The rearrangement links TRBV7-3 to TRBJ2-1, with D maybe TRBD2 (6 bases). CDR1 and CDR2 from the germline V gene are SGHTA and FQGTGA. The CDR3 sequence is 16 residues long. The V gene lost 1 base and the J gene lost 4 bases, with 14 bases spanning the gap.

The table lists this clone with a count of one. The rearrangement uses TRBV30 and TRBJ2-7; D unresolved. CDR3 length equals 19 residues. Between the trimmed V and J ends, which lost 2 bases and 5 bases, there was a span of 31 bases. CDR1 and CDR2 (germline): GTSNPN, SVGIG (reference sequence). CDR3 region: CAWSYKFKPGGTPPHEQYF. The CDR3 DNA follows: TGTGCCTGGAGTTATAAGTTCAAACCTGGCGGCACCCCCCCCCACGAGCAGTACTTC.

V is TRBV4-1 and J is TRBJ2-1, with 7 bases lining up with TRBD2. V shed 0 bases and J 3 bases; nucleotides not matched to a gene: 8. Germline values: CDR1 MGHRA, CDR2 YSYEKL. The CDR3 sequence is 17 residues long. The CDR3 DNA follows: TGCGCCAGCAGCCAAGAATACGCGGGAGAGGTCTACAATGAGCAGTTCTTC. Its translation is CASSQEYAGEVYNEQFF.

This chain connects TRBV27 to TRBJ2-7; tentative D call: TRBD2 (5 bases). Germline CDR1 MNHEY, CDR2 SMNVEV (reference sequence). This CDR3 has 12 residues. The V end lost 10 bases, the J end lost 1 base, and 11 bases lay between the germline ends. The CDR3 loop reads CAKGGPSYEQYF. The DNA for the CDR3 is TGTGCCAAAGGCGGGCCTTCCTACGAGCAGTACTTC.

This chain connects TRBV10-3 to TRBJ2-2; D not certain. The germline V gene encodes CDR1 ENHRY and CDR2 SYGVKD. CDR3 size: 16 residues. The V and J ends lost 0 bases and 2 bases respectively, with 10 bases between them. Here the CDR3 DNA reads TGTGCCATCAGTGAGTCGTTTAGCTCTAACACCGGGGAGCTGTTTTTT. Amino acid sequence: CAISESFSSNTGELFF.

This clone was detected only a few times. The V call is TRBV10-1, the J call TRBJ1-1; D gene uncertain. This CDR3 spans 13 amino acids. Deletions cut 5 bases from V and 1 base from J, with 8 bases between. Germline CDR1 and CDR2: WNHNN and SYGVQD (reference sequence). The DNA of the CDR3 is TGCGCCAGCAGTAAGCGGAAGAACACTGAAGCTTTCTTT. This codes for CASSKRKNTEAFF.

This chain links TRBV5-1 with TRBJ2-5, with D perhaps matching TRBD2 (5 bases). CDR3 length: 15 amino acids. V lost 7 bases and J 2 bases, leaving 18 bases between the germline ends. The germline CDR1 and CDR2 sequences are SGHRS and YFSETQ. The CDR3 DNA reads TGCGCCAGCGGAGCGGACCTAAGATTACAAGAGACCCAGTACTTC. This sequence encodes CASGADLRLQETQYF.

The chain joins TRBV6-1 to TRBJ1-6; D is ambiguous. Trimming took off 6 bases at V and 7 bases at J, with 10 bases between the two ends. In germline, CDR1 is MNHNS, CDR2 SASEGT. The CDR3 is 13 amino acids. Here the CDR3 reads CASSEIRNSPLHF. Written as DNA, the CDR3 is TGTGCCAGCAGCGAGATCCGGAATTCACCCCTCCACTTT.

V and J are TRBV29-1 and TRBJ2-7; no firm D call. Germline V gene data show CDR1 as SQVTM and CDR2 as ANQGSEA. The CDR3 is 13 residues long. V was trimmed by 7 bases and J by 8 bases, leaving 21 bases between them. CDR3 coding DNA: TGCAGCGCCACGGACGGATCCCTCCTTAAGCAGTACTTC. Residues: CSATDGSLLKQYF.

The gene calls are TRBV10-2 and TRBJ2-1, with 10 bases fitting TRBD2. V lost 1 base and J lost 5; bases outside the gene matches: 5. The CDR3 covers 16 residues. Germline CDR1 WSHSY, CDR2 SAAADI. This chain's CDR3 is CASSELRGLANNEQFF. In DNA, the CDR3 is TGCGCCAGCAGTGAGTTGAGGGGACTAGCGAACAATGAGCAGTTCTTC.

This chain joins TRBV7-2 and TRBJ1-2; D gene unclear. This CDR3 contains 16 residues. The germline CDR1 and CDR2 sequences are SGHTA and FQGNSA. Trimming pared 6 bases from V and 2 bases from J, leaving 19 bases between. The CDR3 region has the DNA TGTGCCAGCAGGGAGGGAGGACTCACCTTCAACTATGGCTACACCTTC. Translating it yields CASREGGLTFNYGYTF.

The genes are TRBV18 and TRBJ2-6, with no clear D. This CDR3 is 13 amino acids long. Germline V gives CDR1 KGHSH, CDR2 LQKENI. V was pared by 3 bases and J by 6 bases, with 6 bases between. The CDR3: CASSPSKANVLTF. CDR3 sequence (DNA): TGTGCCAGCTCACCGAGTAAGGCCAACGTCCTGACTTTC.

V gene TRBV7-9 combines with J gene TRBJ2-7; 10 bases map to TRBD2. The germline gives CDR1 SEHNR, CDR2 FQNEAQ (reference sequence). Trimming took 4 bases from V and 5 from J; bases not matched to a gene: 14. The CDR3 runs 17 residues. The CDR3 here is CASSSPLAGVTPHEQYF. Here the CDR3 DNA reads TGTGCCAGCAGCTCGCCTCTAGCGGGAGTTACTCCCCACGAGCAGTACTTC.